What follows describes a single T cell receptor beta chain. The target antigen is unknown. This specimen comes from a study of identical twins. Regarding the study as a whole: It was out-of-frame TCR alpha sharing in monozygotic twins that models underestimated.

The CDR3 has 16 amino acids. Germline CDR1 LGHNA, CDR2 YNFKEQ. V was clipped by 3 bases and J by 5 bases; unmatched bases: 8. TCRdb redid the calling of the 5' RACE reads with MiXCR, one entry per CDR3 protein. The table has about 920,000 distinct CDR3 sequences, roughly an eighth seen once. The same sample was also studied in work on yellow fever vaccine responses in identical twins.

The V gene is TRBV4-2, the J gene TRBJ2-3; 10 nucleotides line up with TRBD2. The sample taken for sequencing was PBMCs. This TCR came from a woman in her late teens or twenties in good health. The CDR3 coding sequence is TGTGCCAGCAGCCAGGAACTAGCGGGGTTTGGAGATACGCAGTATTTT. Amino acids: CASSQELAGFGDTQYF.